These 10 T cell receptor beta chains originate from one sample sequenced in a study of cytomegalovirus exposure and HLA in healthy donors. The method was immunoSEQ multiplex PCR; TCRdb's version includes in-frame clones alone and lacks a portion of them. The data show 90,000 to 150,000 clones, roughly 90% seen once. Sequenced input: PBMCs. These receptor sequences come from a young woman in good health and CMV-seropositive.

The V call is TRBV7-2, the J call TRBJ2-5, with 12 nucleotides matching TRBD2. Germline V gene lookup returns CDR1 SGHTA and CDR2 FQGNSA. The trim removed 5 bases at V and 2 bases at J, leaving 6 bases unmatched. The CDR3 sequence is 16 residues long. CDR3 protein: CASSLGLAGLQETQYF. The CDR3 nucleotides read TGTGCCAGCAGCCTGGGACTAGCGGGCCTGCAAGAGACCCAGTACTTC.

This clone is a singleton in its sample. The chain recombines TRBV29-1 with TRBJ1-1; D is unresolved. This CDR3 has 17 residues. V shed 0 bases and J shed 7 bases, with 24 bases lying between them. Germline CDR1 reads SQVTM; CDR2 reads ANQGSEA. This chain's CDR3 is CSVEDQVYGEAPFEAFF. The CDR3 bases are TGCAGCGTTGAAGATCAGGTGTATGGGGAGGCACCATTTGAAGCTTTCTTT.

This chain connects TRBV4-1 to TRBJ1-4; D unclear. Trimming removed 0 bases at V and 8 bases at J, with 10 bases between. The V gene's germline CDR1 is MGHRA and CDR2 YSYEKL. The CDR3 extends over 14 amino acids. The CDR3 sequence: CASSQERRGEKLFF. As DNA, the CDR3 is TGCGCCAGCAGCCAAGAACGACGCGGGGAAAAACTGTTTTTT.

This chain uses TRBV18 with TRBJ1-2; no reliable D call. V was trimmed by 3 bases and J by 3 bases, leaving 8 bases between them. Germline V gives CDR1 KGHSH, CDR2 LQKENI. The CDR3 is 13 residues long. CDR3 protein: CASSPGRHYGYTF. The CDR3 DNA sequence: TGTGCCAGCTCACCGGGCAGACACTATGGCTACACCTTC.

In DNA form, the CDR3 reads TGTGCCAGCAGGCCTAGCGGGGGCTACAATGAGCAGTTCTTC. Protein: CASRPSGGYNEQFF. The chain uses TRBV2 and TRBJ2-1; 10 positions match TRBD2. CDR3 size: 14 residues. The junction had 2 bases not matched to a gene; V was cut back by 6 bases and J by 3 bases. Germline-derived CDR1 and CDR2 are SNHLY and FYNNEI.

The rearrangement links TRBV5-4 to TRBJ2-7; 7 bases are a match to TRBD2. CDR3 length: 17 residues. The V gene's germline CDR1 is SGHNT and CDR2 YYREEE (reference sequence). V shed 4 bases and J 0 bases; nucleotides not matched to a gene: 13. The DNA of the CDR3 is TGTGCCAGCAGCCCGGGGACTGGGGGGGTGCCCTCCTACGAGCAGTACTTC. Amino acid sequence: CASSPGTGGVPSYEQYF.

This rearrangement joins TRBV10-3 to TRBJ2-1, with unresolved D. CDR1 and CDR2 from the germline V gene are ENHRY and SYGVKD. The CDR3 is 13 amino acids. V lost 7 bases, J lost 8 bases, and 15 bases lay in between. CDR3 loop: CAITPRSFDEQFF. DNA for the CDR3: TGTGCCATCACCCCCCGGTCGTTCGATGAGCAGTTCTTC.

The chain joins TRBV2 to TRBJ2-1; 10 nucleotides match TRBD2. Germline values: CDR1 SNHLY, CDR2 FYNNEI. The CDR3 is made up of 13 amino acids. Unmatched junction bases numbered 10, after V lost 7 bases and J lost 13 bases. CDR3 in DNA: TGTGCCAGCACCATCAAGCGGGGGGGTCAACAGTTCTTC. This sequence encodes CASTIKRGGQQFF.

The chain links TRBV7-3 to TRBJ2-1, with 16 bases identical to TRBD2. The germline CDR1 and CDR2 sequences are SGHTA and FQGTGA. The V gene end was trimmed by 0 bases and the J gene end by 7 bases; junction bases not matched to a gene: 0. The CDR3 spans 16 residues. The DNA of the CDR3 is TGTGCCAGCAGCTTAACGGGACTAGCGGGGGGGAATGAGCAGTTCTTC. This codes for CASSLTGLAGGNEQFF.

The gene calls are TRBV29-1 and TRBJ2-7; 15 bases agree with TRBD2. The CDR3 contains 17 residues. Germline V gene data show CDR1 as SQVTM and CDR2 as ANQGSEA. Unmatched junction bases numbered 11, after V lost 7 bases and J lost 1 base. The CDR3 protein is CSGIPGGLAGGSYEQYF. The CDR3 nucleotides read TGCAGCGGTATCCCGGGAGGACTAGCGGGAGGGTCCTACGAGCAGTACTTC.